A selection of T cell receptor beta chains follows, all from one sample in a study of blood T cell repertoires in COVID-19. TCRdb keeps only in-frame clones here, not all; method: immunoSEQ multiplex PCR. This table has fewer than 350,000 clones, 90% appearing once. The sequenced sample consisted of peripheral blood. The receptors stem from a woman under 40 with COVID-19, enrolled during active disease. The CDR3 runs from the conserved cysteine through the conserved F or W. The D gene is left open where the match is weak. Part of the rows lack a size; the others show once, few, many or a class for expanded clones.

TRBJ1-2 | - | TRBD1 | TRBV9 | TGTGCCAGCAGCGTAGGGGCAGGGGGTGGCTACACCTTC | CASSVGAGGGYTF
TRBJ2-7 | - | TRBD2 | TRBV9 | TGTGCCAGCAGCGTAGAGGCTAGCGGGAGCGTTGTAGTCGAGCAGTACTTC | CASSVEASGSVVVEQYF
TRBJ1-2 | - | - | TRBV9 | TGTGCCAGCAGCGTAGCTCCACAGGGCAGAAACTATGGCTACACCTTC | CASSVAPQGRNYGYTF
TRBJ2-3 | - | - | TRBV2 | TGTGCCAGCTCTGATCGGACTAGCACAGATACGCAGTATTTT | CASSDRTSTDTQYF
TRBJ2-5 | - | - | TRBV11-2 | TGTGCCAGCAGCTTAGAACCGGCCAGGGAAGAGACCCAGTACTTC | CASSLEPAREETQYF
TRBJ1-2 | - | - | TRBV24-1 | TGTGCCACCAGTGGGATTACAGGCTCTGGCTACACCTTC | CATSGITGSGYTF
TRBJ2-7 | - | TRBD1 | TRBV9 | TGTGCCAGCAGCGTAGAGGGACAGGACACCTACGAGCAGTACTTC | CASSVEGQDTYEQYF
TRBJ2-7 | - | - | TRBV3-1/TRBV3-2 | TGTGCCAGCAGCCCCGGGACCTACGAGCAGTACTTC | CASSPGTYEQYF
TRBJ1-1 | - | TRBD1 | TRBV2 | TGTGCCAGCAGTTCGACAGGGTTATCTGAAGCTTTCTTT | CASSSTGLSEAFF
TRBJ2-4 | - | - | TRBV19 | TGTGCCAGTAGTCCCCTCCCCCGGGGAAACATTCAGTACTTC | CASSPLPRGNIQYF
TRBJ2-3 | - | TRBD2 | TRBV30 | TGTGCCTCGGGAGGGGGAGGAGATACGCAGTATTTT | CASGGGGDTQYF
TRBJ2-3 | - | TRBD2 | TRBV5-6 | TGTGCCAGCAGCACACTAGCGGACACAGATACGCAGTATTTT | CASSTLADTDTQYF
TRBJ2-1 | - | - | TRBV7-8 | TGTGCCAGCAGCGCGGGGAGGGGGGTCTACAATGAGCAGTTCTTC | CASSAGRGVYNEQFF
TRBJ2-2 | - | - | TRBV6-5 | TGTGCCAGCAGTATTACAGGGTCCGGGGAGCTGTTTTTT | CASSITGSGELFF
TRBJ2-2 | - | TRBD2 | TRBV4-1 | TGCGCCAGCAGCCAAGGACTAGCGGGAGGCACCTTCCCCGGGGAGCTGTTTTTT | CASSQGLAGGTFPGELFF
TRBJ2-2 | - | - | TRBV6-2/TRBV6-3 | TGTGCCAGCAGTTACGGGACAAAGCCATACCCAAACACCGGGGAGCTGTTTTTT | CASSYGTKPYPNTGELFF
TRBJ1-1 | - | TRBD1 | TRBV14 | TGTGCCAGCAGCCCGGTGGACAGGCCTGAAGCTTTCTTT | CASSPVDRPEAFF
TRBJ2-7 | - | - | TRBV14 | TGTGCCAGCAGCCAAGATTTTCGGGTAGACGGCGAGCAGTACTTC | CASSQDFRVDGEQYF
TRBJ2-3 | - | TRBD2 | TRBV6-2/TRBV6-3 | TGTGCCAGCAGTTCCGGGACTAGTCCAGATACGCAGTATTTT | CASSSGTSPDTQYF
TRBJ1-5 | - | - | TRBV7-6 | TGTGCCAGCAGCATCTGGGGGGGCTCAACGCCCCAGCATTTT | CASSIWGGSTPQHF
TRBJ2-2 | - | TRBD2 | TRBV6-7 | TGTGCCAGCAGTCCAACTCCTCGGGGCCCCTCTAGCGGGAGGGATAGCACCGGGGAGCTGTTTTTT | CASSPTPRGPSSGRDSTGELFF
TRBJ1-1 | - | - | TRBV3-1/TRBV3-2 | TGTGCCAGCAGCCAAGGACAGTTGGATGGCACTGAAGCTTTCTTT | CASSQGQLDGTEAFF
TRBJ1-2 | - | TRBD1 | TRBV7-9 | TGTGCCAGCAGCTTAGCGCTTCGGGACAGGGGGCTAGGCTACACCTTC | CASSLALRDRGLGYTF
TRBJ2-3 | - | TRBD1 | TRBV6-5 | TGTGCCAGCAAAAGGACAGGATCCACAGATACGCAGTATTTT | CASKRTGSTDTQYF
TRBJ2-2 | - | - | TRBV5-1 | TGCGCCAGCAGCTTGGAGGGGGCGAACACCGGGGAGCTGTTTTTT | CASSLEGANTGELFF
TRBJ2-1 | - | TRBD2 | TRBV9 | TGTGCCAGCAGCTCCAGCGGGAGGACCCCCTACAATGAGCAGTTCTTC | CASSSSGRTPYNEQFF
TRBJ1-2 | - | TRBD1 | TRBV2 | TGTGCCAGCAGTGGGCACAGGGGCGCGAGTGGCTACACCTTC | CASSGHRGASGYTF
TRBJ2-7 | once | - | TRBV21-1 | TGTGCCAGCAGCAAAACGGGACACGGGCATTTC | CASSKTGHGHF
TRBJ2-1 | - | TRBD2 | TRBV28 | TGTGCCAGCAGTACTTTCCGGTTACTAGCGGGAAACTACAATGAGCAGTTCTTC | CASSTFRLLAGNYNEQFF
TRBJ1-2 | - | - | TRBV5-6 | TGTGCCAGCAGCCACGGAGCTAACTATGGCTACACCTTC | CASSHGANYGYTF
TRBJ2-7 | - | - | TRBV3-1/TRBV3-2 | TGTGCCAGCAGCCAAGACAGGCTACCACATCGTTACGAGCAGTACTTC | CASSQDRLPHRYEQYF
TRBJ2-3 | - | TRBD1 | TRBV11-2 | TGTGCCAGCAGCCCTCGGGGACAGGATGTAGATACGCAGTATTTT | CASSPRGQDVDTQYF
TRBJ2-3 | - | - | TRBV19 | TGTGCCAGTAGTAGCGGAGTTAGCACAGATACGCAGTATTTT | CASSSGVSTDTQYF
TRBJ2-7 | - | TRBD2 | TRBV2 | TGTGCCAGCAGTGAAGAGGAGCGGGAGGTCTACGAGCAGTACTTC | CASSEEEREVYEQYF
TRBJ1-2 | - | - | TRBV11-2 | TGTGCCAGCAGCTTAGACAGGGGTGTTGGCTACACCTTC | CASSLDRGVGYTF
TRBJ1-6 | - | - | TRBV30 | TGTGCCTGGAGTACCCGCAGGGGCTCCTATAATTCACCCCTCCACTTT | CAWSTRRGSYNSPLHF
TRBJ2-7 | - | TRBD2 | TRBV12-3/TRBV12-4 | TGTGCCAGCAGTTTTGGGGGGGCCTACGAGCAGTACTTC | CASSFGGAYEQYF
TRBJ1-2 | few | - | TRBV5-4 | TGTGCCAGCAGCTTGGACAGCTTAAACTATGGCTACACCTTC | CASSLDSLNYGYTF
TRBJ2-7 | few | TRBD1 | TRBV7-9 | TGTGCCAGCAGCCCGGACAGGGTTGGAGGGGAGCAGTACTTC | CASSPDRVGGEQYF
TRBJ2-7 | - | - | TRBV20-1 | TGCAGTGCCACTCGGAGTACCGAGCAGTACTTC | CSATRSTEQYF
TRBJ1-5 | - | TRBD1 | TRBV6-5 | TGTGCCAGTTCCACCCCTCAGGGGGTCGGTCAGCCCCAGCATTTT | CASSTPQGVGQPQHF
TRBJ1-6 | - | - | TRBV30 | TGTGCCTGGAGTGAAGGAAAACGGAGTTCACCCCTCCACTTT | CAWSEGKRSSPLHF